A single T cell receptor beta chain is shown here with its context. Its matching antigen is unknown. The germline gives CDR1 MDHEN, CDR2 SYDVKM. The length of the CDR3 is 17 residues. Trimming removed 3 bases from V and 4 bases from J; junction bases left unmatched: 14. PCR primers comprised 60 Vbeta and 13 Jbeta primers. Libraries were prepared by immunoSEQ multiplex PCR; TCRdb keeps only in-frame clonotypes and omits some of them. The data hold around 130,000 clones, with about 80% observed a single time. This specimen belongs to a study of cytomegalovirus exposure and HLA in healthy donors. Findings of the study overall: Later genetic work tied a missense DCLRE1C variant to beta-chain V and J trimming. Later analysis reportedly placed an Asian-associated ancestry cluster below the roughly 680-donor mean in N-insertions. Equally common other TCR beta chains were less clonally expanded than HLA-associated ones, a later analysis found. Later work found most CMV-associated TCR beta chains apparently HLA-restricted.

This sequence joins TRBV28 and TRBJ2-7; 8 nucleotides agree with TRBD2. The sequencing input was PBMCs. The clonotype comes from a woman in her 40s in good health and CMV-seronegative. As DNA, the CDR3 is TGTGCCAGCAGTTTCGGTCTAGCGGGTGGGGGAGGGTACGAGCAGTACTTC. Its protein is CASSFGLAGGGGYEQYF.